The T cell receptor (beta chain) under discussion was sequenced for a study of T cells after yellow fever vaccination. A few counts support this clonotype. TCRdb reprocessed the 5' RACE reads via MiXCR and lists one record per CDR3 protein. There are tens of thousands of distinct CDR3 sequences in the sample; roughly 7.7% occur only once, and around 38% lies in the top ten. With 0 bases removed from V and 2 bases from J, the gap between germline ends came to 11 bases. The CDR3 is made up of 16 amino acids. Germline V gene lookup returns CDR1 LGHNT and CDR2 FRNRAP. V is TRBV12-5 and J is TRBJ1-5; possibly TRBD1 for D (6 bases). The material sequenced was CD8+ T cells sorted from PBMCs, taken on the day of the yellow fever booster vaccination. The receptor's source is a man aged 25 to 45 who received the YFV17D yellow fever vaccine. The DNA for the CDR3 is TGTGCTAGTGGTTTGGTAGGGGGGCTGGGCAATCAGCCCCAGCATTTT. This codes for CASGLVGGLGNQPQHF.